This entry describes one T cell receptor (beta chain). These data are taken from a study of blood T cell repertoires in COVID-19. Study at large: From the United States, Italy and Spain came samples of acute and convalescent COVID-19. Sources were T cells, B-cell-depleted T cells, or PBMCs; the material itself was cDNA or gDNA.

V lost 5 bases and J lost 10; bases outside the gene matches: 10. The CDR3 contains 13 residues. Study processing details: Researchers report that nucleated cell counts were estimated from reference gene primer amplification. Here immunoSEQ multiplex PCR was the method, and the copy in TCRdb shows in-frame clones only, minus some. V and J calls and clone size are those listed in that table; D and trimming were worked out from the DNA. The data show tens of thousands of clones, with over 65% seen just once and roughly 35% held by the top ten. The chain recombines TRBV12-3 or TRBV12-4 with TRBJ1-1, with 7 bases matching TRBD1. The sequence was collected from a woman aged 65 to 85 with acute or convalescent COVID-19. The sequenced sample consisted of peripheral blood. DNA for the CDR3: TGTGCCAGCAGTCCCCGGACAGGTCGAGGAGCTTTCTTT. Encoded protein: CASSPRTGRGAFF.